The present entry profiles one T cell receptor beta chain with its context. Only in-frame clones appear in the TCRdb table, and some are missing; sequencing was by immunoSEQ multiplex PCR. The sample shows 30,000 to 40,000 clones, roughly 90% of them seen only once. These data originate in a study of T cell changes during pregnancy in multiple sclerosis. The CDR3 is 16 residues long. J gave up 4 bases and V 5 bases, and 10 bases lay outside the gene matches. Germline lookup yields CDR1 SGHTA and CDR2 FQGTGA. This specimen was CD4+ T cells from peripheral blood mononuclear cells, taken before pregnancy. The clonotype originates from a female donor with multiple sclerosis, enrolled in a pregnancy study. J is TRBJ1-4 and V is TRBV7-3, with TRBD1 matching 7 bases. CDR3 amino acids: CASSARRDSFNEKLFF. Written as DNA, the CDR3 is TGTGCCAGCAGCGCTAGACGGGACAGTTTTAATGAAAAACTGTTTTTT.